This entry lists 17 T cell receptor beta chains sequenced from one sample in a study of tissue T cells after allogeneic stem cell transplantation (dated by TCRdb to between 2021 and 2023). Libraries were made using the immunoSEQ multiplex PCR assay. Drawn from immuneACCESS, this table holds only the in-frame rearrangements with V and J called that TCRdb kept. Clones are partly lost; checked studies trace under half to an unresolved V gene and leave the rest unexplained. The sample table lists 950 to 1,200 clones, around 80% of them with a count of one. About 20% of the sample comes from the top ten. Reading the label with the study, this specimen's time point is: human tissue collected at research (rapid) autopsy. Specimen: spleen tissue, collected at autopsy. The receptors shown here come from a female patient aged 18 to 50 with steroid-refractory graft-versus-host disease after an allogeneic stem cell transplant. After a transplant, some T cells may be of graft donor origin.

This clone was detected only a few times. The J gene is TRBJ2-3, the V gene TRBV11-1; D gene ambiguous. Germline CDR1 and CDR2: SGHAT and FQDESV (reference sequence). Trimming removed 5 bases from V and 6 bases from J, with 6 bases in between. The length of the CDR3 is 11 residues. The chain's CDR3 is CASSPTDTQYF. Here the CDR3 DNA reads TGTGCCAGCAGCCCCACGGATACGCAGTATTTT. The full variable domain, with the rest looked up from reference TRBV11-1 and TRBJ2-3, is EAEVAQSPRYKITEKSQAVAFWCDPISGHATLYWYRQILGQGPELLVQFQDESVVDDSQLPKDRFSAERLKGVDSTLKIQPAELGDSAMYLCASSPTDTQYFGPGTRLTVL.

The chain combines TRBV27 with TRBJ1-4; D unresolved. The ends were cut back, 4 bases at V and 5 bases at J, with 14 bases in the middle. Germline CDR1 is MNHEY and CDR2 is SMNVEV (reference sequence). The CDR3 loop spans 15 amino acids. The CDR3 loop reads CASSSDRARNEKLFF. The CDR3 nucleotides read TGTGCCAGCAGTTCTGACCGGGCGCGGAATGAAAAACTGTTTTTT. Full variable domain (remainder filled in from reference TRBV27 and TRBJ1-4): EAQVTQNPRYLITVTGKKLTVTCSQNMNHEYMSWYRQDPGLGLRQIYYSMNVEVTDKGDVPEGYKVSRKEKRNFPLILESPSPNQTSLYFCASSSDRARNEKLFFGSGTQLSVL.

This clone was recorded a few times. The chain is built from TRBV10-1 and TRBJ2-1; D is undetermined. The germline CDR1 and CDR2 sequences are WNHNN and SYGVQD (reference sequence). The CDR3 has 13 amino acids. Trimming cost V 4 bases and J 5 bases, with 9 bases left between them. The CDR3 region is CASSGRLNNEQFF. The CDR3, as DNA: TGCGCCAGCAGTGGGAGACTCAACAATGAGCAGTTCTTC.

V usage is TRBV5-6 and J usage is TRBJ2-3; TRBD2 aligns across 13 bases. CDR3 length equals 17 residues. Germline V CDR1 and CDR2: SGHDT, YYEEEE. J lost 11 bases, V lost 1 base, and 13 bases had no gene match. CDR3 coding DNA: TGTGCCAGCAGCTTGCCGGGACTAGCGGGATCGGGGTTATGGCAGTATTTT. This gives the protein CASSLPGLAGSGLWQYF.

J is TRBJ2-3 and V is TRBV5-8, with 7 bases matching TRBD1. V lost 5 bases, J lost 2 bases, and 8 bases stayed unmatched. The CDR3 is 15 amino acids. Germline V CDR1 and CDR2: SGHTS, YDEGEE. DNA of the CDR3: TGTGCCAGCAGTTCCGGGACAGAGATCACAGATACGCAGTATTTT. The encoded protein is CASSSGTEITDTQYF.

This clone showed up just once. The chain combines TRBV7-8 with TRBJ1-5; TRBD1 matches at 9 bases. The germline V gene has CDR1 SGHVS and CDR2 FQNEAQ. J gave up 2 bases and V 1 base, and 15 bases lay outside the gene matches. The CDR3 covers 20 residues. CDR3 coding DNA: TGTGCCAGCAGCTTAGTAGGCAGCCCGGGACAGGGATCGGGCAATCAGCCCCAGCATTTT. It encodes CASSLVGSPGQGSGNQPQHF.

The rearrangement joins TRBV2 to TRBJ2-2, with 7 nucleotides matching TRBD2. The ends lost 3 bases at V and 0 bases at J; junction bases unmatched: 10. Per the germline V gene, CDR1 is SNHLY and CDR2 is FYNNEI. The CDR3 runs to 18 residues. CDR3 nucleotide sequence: TGTGCCAGCAGTGACTGGTGGGGAGGGAAATCGAACACCGGGGAGCTGTTTTTT. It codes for CASSDWWGGKSNTGELFF.

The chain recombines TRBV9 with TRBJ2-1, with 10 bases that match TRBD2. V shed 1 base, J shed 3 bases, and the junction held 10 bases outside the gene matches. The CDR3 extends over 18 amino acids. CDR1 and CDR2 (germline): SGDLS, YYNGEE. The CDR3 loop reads CASSVNALGTSDYNEQFF. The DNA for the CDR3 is TGTGCCAGCAGCGTAAATGCTCTTGGGACTAGCGACTACAATGAGCAGTTCTTC.

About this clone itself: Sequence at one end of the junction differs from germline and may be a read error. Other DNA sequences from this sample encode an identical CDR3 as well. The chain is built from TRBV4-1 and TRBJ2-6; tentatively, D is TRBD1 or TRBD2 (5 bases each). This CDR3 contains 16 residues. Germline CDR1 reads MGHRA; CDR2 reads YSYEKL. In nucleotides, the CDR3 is TGCGCCAGCAGCCAACAGGTAATGACCGGGGCCAACGTCCTGACTTTT. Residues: CASSQQVMTGANVLTF.

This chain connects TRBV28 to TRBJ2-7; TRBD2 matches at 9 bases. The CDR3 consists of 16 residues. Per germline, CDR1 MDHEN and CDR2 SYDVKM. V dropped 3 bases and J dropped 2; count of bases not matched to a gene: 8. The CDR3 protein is CASSFLISGGPYEQYF. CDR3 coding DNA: TGTGCCAGCAGTTTCCTTATTAGCGGGGGACCCTACGAGCAGTACTTC.

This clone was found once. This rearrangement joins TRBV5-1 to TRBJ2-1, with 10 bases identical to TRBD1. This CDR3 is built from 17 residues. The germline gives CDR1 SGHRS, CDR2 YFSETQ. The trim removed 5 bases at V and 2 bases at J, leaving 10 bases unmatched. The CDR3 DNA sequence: TGCGCCAGCAGAGCAGACGGACAGGGGGGCCCCTACAATGAGCAGTTCTTC. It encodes CASRADGQGGPYNEQFF.

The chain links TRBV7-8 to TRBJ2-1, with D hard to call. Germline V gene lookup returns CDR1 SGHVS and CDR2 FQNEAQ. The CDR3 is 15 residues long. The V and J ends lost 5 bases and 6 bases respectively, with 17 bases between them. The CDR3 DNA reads TGTGCCAGCAGCCGAGGACCGATAACTACCAATGAGCAGTTCTTC. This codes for CASSRGPITTNEQFF.

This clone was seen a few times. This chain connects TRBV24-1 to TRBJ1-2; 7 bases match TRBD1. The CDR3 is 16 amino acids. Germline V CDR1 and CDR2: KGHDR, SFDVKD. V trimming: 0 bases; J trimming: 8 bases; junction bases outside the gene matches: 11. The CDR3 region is CATSDLQSGGDRGYTF. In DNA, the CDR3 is TGTGCCACCAGTGATTTGCAATCAGGGGGTGATCGCGGCTACACCTTC.

In DNA, the CDR3 is TGTGCCAGCAGTGAAAGAAAAGCTGGAAACACCATATATTTT. It yields the protein CASSERKAGNTIYF. The rearrangement joins TRBV6-1 to TRBJ1-3; D unresolved. Germline V gene sequence: CDR1 MNHNS, CDR2 SASEGT. Trimming pared 2 bases from V and 2 bases from J, leaving 7 bases between. The CDR3 length is 14 residues.

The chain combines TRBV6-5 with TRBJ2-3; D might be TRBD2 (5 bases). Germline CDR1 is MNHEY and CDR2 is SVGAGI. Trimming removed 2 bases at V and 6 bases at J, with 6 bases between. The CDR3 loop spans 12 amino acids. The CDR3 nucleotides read TGTGCCAGCAGTTACGCGGGCGATACGCAGTATTTT. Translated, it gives CASSYAGDTQYF.

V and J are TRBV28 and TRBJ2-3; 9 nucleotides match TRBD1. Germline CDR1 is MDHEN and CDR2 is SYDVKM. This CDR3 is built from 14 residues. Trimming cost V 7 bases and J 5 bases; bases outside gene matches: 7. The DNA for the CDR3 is TGTGCCAGCACCCTAACAGGGGGCATAGATACGCAGTATTTT. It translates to CASTLTGGIDTQYF.

The CDR3 reads CASSLGGTDQETQYF. DNA of the CDR3: TGTGCCAGCAGCTTAGGCGGGACAGACCAAGAGACCCAGTACTTC. The chain combines TRBV13 with TRBJ2-5; 7 positions agree with TRBD1. Germline V gene data show CDR1 as PRHDT and CDR2 as FYEKMQ (reference sequence). The CDR3 has 15 amino acids. The V gene end was trimmed by 0 bases and the J gene end by 0 bases; junction bases not matched to a gene: 1.